This T cell receptor (beta chain) came from a study of T cells after yellow fever vaccination. Study at large: Each low-cell-number fraction was prepared by means of SMART-Seq v4 Ultra Low Input.

The V and J ends lost 6 bases and 2 bases respectively, with 12 bases between them. CDR3 length: 14 residues. Per the germline V gene, CDR1 is SGHRS and CDR2 is YFSETQ. Only a few counts were recorded for this clonotype. TCRdb reanalysed the 5' RACE reads using MiXCR and keeps one entry per CDR3 protein. Here the sample spans tens of thousands of distinct CDR3 sequences, around 7.1% being singletons. V is TRBV5-1 and J is TRBJ2-1; the D gene is possibly TRBD1 (6 bases). The receptor was derived from a man aged 18 to 30 who received the YFV17D yellow fever vaccine. The sample in question was CD8+ T cells sorted from PBMCs, obtained 9 to 10 days after the first yellow fever vaccination. DNA for the CDR3: TGCGCCAGCACAGAGTACAGGGCCTACAATGAGCAGTTCTTC. Translated, it gives CASTEYRAYNEQFF.